This T cell receptor beta chain was sequenced in a study of cytomegalovirus exposure and HLA in healthy donors. 60 Vbeta and 13 Jbeta primers were used in PCR. Assay used: immunoSEQ multiplex PCR; TCRdb lists only in-frame clones, some missing. Among roughly 200,000 clones, 70% were seen once, and the ten largest hold 2.6%. Germline lookup yields CDR1 MNHNY and CDR2 SVGAGI (reference sequence). The CDR3 spans 12 residues. The rearrangement links TRBV6-6 to TRBJ2-5; TRBD1 might be the D (5 bases). Gene TRBJ2-7 matches the end of the DNA better, so the J call may be wrong. This TCR was recovered from a man aged 40-50 years in good health and CMV-seropositive. The sequencing input was PBMCs. This CDR3 reads CASRMDTSEQYF. DNA of the CDR3: TGTGCCAGCAGGATGGACACCTCCGAGCAGTACTTC.